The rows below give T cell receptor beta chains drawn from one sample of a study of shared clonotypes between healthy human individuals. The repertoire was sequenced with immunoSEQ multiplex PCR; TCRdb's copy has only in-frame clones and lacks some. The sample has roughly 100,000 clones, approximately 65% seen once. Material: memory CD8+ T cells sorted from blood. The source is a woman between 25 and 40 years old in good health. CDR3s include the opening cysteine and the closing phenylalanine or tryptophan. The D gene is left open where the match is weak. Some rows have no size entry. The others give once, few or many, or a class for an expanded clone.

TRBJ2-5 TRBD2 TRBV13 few TGTGCCAGCAGCTATACTAGCGGGAGTTGGGAGACCCAGTACTTC CASSYTSGSWETQYF
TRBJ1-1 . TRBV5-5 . TGTGCCAGCAGCTTGGGTTGGGGGGACACTGAAGCTTTCTTT CASSLGWGDTEAFF
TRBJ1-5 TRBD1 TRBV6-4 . TGTGCCAGCAGTACAGGGGAGAACCAGCCCCAGCATTTT CASSTGENQPQHF
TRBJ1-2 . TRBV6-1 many TGTGCCAGCAGACATAATGATGGCTACACCTTC CASRHNDGYTF
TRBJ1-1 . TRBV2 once TGTGCCAGCAAGAGGGTCCAGGGTAGCACTGAAGCTTTCTTT CASKRVQGSTEAFF
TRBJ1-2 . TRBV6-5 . TGTGCCAGTTTGGCGACCCCCAGCCTCTATGACTACACCTTC CASLATPSLYDYTF
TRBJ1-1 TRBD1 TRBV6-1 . TGTGCCAGCAGTGAAAGGGTTACAGGGGAGACTGAAGCTTTCTTT CASSERVTGETEAFF
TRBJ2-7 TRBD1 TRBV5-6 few TGTGCCAGCAGCTATGAGACAGGGTTAGGGTACGAGCAGTACTTC CASSYETGLGYEQYF
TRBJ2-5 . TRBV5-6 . TGTGCCAGCAGCTTGGAAGTGGTTGGGGGTGAGACCCAGTACTTC CASSLEVVGGETQYF
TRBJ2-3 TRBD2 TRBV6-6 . TGTGCCAGCAGTTACGTAGCGGGGAGGGGAGATACGCAGTATTTT CASSYVAGRGDTQYF
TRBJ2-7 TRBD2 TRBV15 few TGTGCCACCAGCACGAGGACTAGCGGCGAGCAGTACTTC CATSTRTSGEQYF
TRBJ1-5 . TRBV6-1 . TGTGCCAGCAGTCGTAGGGCCAGCAATCAGCCCCAGCATTTT CASSRRASNQPQHF
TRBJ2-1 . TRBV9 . TGTGCCAGCAGCGTAGCGGGAGTAAGCTACAATGAGCAGTTCTTC CASSVAGVSYNEQFF
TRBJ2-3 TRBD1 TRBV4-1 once TGCGCCAGCAGCAAAGACAGGGCCCCAGATACGCAGTATTTT CASSKDRAPDTQYF
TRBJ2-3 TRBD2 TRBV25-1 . TGTGCCAGCAGTGAATCCGGGAGGACGACCACAGATACGCAGTATTTT CASSESGRTTTDTQYF
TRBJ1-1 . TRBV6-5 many TGTGCCAGCAGTTACTCGAGGGGACCCGGCACTGAAGCTTTCTTT CASSYSRGPGTEAFF
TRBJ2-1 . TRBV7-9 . TGTGCCAGCAGCTTAATCGACACGAACTACAATGAGCAGTTCTTC CASSLIDTNYNEQFF
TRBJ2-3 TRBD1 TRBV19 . TGTGCCAGTAGTAAAACAGGGGCCGTCAGAGATACGCAGTATTTT CASSKTGAVRDTQYF
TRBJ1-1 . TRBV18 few TGTGCCAGCTCACCAGGGGAGGCCATGAACACTGAAGCTTTCTTT CASSPGEAMNTEAFF
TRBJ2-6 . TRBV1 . TGCACCAGCAGCCAAAATGGGGGCACTGGGGCCAACGTCCTGACTTTC CTSSQNGGTGANVLTF
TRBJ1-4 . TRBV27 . TGTGCCAGCAGTTTATCGTCTTTCGGCGAAAAACTGTTTTTT CASSLSSFGEKLFF
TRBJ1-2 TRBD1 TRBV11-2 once TGTGCCAGCAGCGTCGACAGGGCTAACTATGGCTACACCTTC CASSVDRANYGYTF
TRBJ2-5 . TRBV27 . TGTGCCAGCAGTCCCCTTTACGACATAATCGAGACCCAGTACTTC CASSPLYDIIETQYF
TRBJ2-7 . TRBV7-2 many TGTGCCAGCAGCTCGGGGACGGTGGCCTACGAGCAGTACTTC CASSSGTVAYEQYF